This is a list of T cell receptor beta chains from one sample in a study of PD-1 blockade in classical Hodgkin lymphoma. Here immunoSEQ multiplex PCR was the method, and the copy in TCRdb shows in-frame clones only, minus some. The data hold about 15,000 clones, with about 85% observed a single time. The specimen was peripheral blood mononuclear cells (PBMCs). The receptors shown here come from a human donor with classical Hodgkin lymphoma. CDR3s include the opening cysteine and the closing phenylalanine or tryptophan. D genes are given only for firm matches. Only some rows state a clone size, as once, few, many or a class for expanded clones.

v_call: TRBV5-1; clone_size: NA; d_call: NA; j_call: TRBJ2-1; cdr3_aa: CASSWIGRDNEQFF; cdr3_nt: TGCGCCAGCAGCTGGATTGGCAGGGACAATGAGCAGTTCTTC
v_call: TRBV7-6; clone_size: NA; d_call: NA; j_call: TRBJ2-3; cdr3_aa: CASSLSPGNTDTQYF; cdr3_nt: TGTGCCAGCAGCTTAAGTCCGGGGAACACAGATACGCAGTATTTT
v_call: TRBV19; clone_size: NA; d_call: TRBD1; j_call: TRBJ2-5; cdr3_aa: CASSRPGQGSETQYF; cdr3_nt: TGTGCCAGTAGTAGACCGGGACAGGGCAGCGAGACCCAGTACTTC
v_call: TRBV5-1; clone_size: NA; d_call: NA; j_call: TRBJ1-1; cdr3_aa: CASSFRENTEAFF; cdr3_nt: TGCGCCAGCAGCTTCAGGGAGAACACTGAAGCTTTCTTT
v_call: TRBV28; clone_size: NA; d_call: NA; j_call: TRBJ2-3; cdr3_aa: CASAPRDSISTDTQYF; cdr3_nt: TGTGCCAGCGCGCCGCGTGACAGCATTAGCACAGATACGCAGTATTTT
v_call: TRBV7-9; clone_size: NA; d_call: TRBD2; j_call: TRBJ2-5; cdr3_aa: CASSSGTSGFKETQYF; cdr3_nt: TGTGCCAGCAGCTCCGGGACTAGCGGGTTTAAGGAGACCCAGTACTTC
v_call: TRBV27; clone_size: NA; d_call: TRBD1; j_call: TRBJ2-1; cdr3_aa: CASSFRTGKEFF; cdr3_nt: TGTGCCAGCAGTTTCAGGACAGGGAAGGAGTTCTTC
v_call: TRBV6-5; clone_size: NA; d_call: TRBD2; j_call: TRBJ2-7; cdr3_aa: CASRLGRGSSYEQYF; cdr3_nt: TGTGCCAGCAGACTCGGGAGGGGGAGCTCCTACGAGCAGTACTTC
v_call: TRBV28; clone_size: NA; d_call: TRBD2; j_call: TRBJ2-7; cdr3_aa: CASSFGGGHEQYF; cdr3_nt: TGTGCCAGCAGTTTTGGGGGAGGGCACGAGCAGTACTTC
v_call: TRBV30; clone_size: NA; d_call: TRBD2; j_call: TRBJ2-7; cdr3_aa: CAWSDGTRSEQYF; cdr3_nt: TGTGCCTGGAGTGACGGGACTAGGTCCGAGCAGTACTTC
v_call: TRBV2; clone_size: NA; d_call: NA; j_call: TRBJ2-7; cdr3_aa: CASRLAFGNYEQYF; cdr3_nt: TGTGCCAGCAGACTAGCTTTCGGGAACTACGAGCAGTACTTC
v_call: TRBV9; clone_size: NA; d_call: TRBD2; j_call: TRBJ2-1; cdr3_aa: CASSGEGLAGVDEQFF; cdr3_nt: TGTGCCAGCAGCGGAGAGGGGTTAGCGGGAGTGGACGAGCAGTTCTTC
v_call: TRBV30; clone_size: NA; d_call: TRBD1; j_call: TRBJ1-2; cdr3_aa: CAWSKGAQGYTF; cdr3_nt: TGTGCCTGGAGCAAGGGGGCGCAGGGCTACACCTTC
v_call: TRBV2; clone_size: NA; d_call: TRBD1; j_call: TRBJ2-7; cdr3_aa: CASTPGQTYEQYF; cdr3_nt: TGTGCCAGCACGCCGGGACAGACCTACGAGCAGTACTTC
v_call: TRBV27; clone_size: NA; d_call: NA; j_call: TRBJ2-2; cdr3_aa: CASSPGDTGELFF; cdr3_nt: TGTGCCAGCAGCCCGGGCGACACCGGGGAGCTGTTTTTT
v_call: TRBV29-1; clone_size: once; d_call: NA; j_call: TRBJ2-5; cdr3_aa: CSVEGDRLQREKEETQYF; cdr3_nt: TGCAGCGTTGAAGGAGACCGCCTTCAACGGGAGAAGGAAGAGACCCAGTACTTC
v_call: TRBV5-1; clone_size: NA; d_call: NA; j_call: TRBJ2-1; cdr3_aa: CASSQGGWSNDKQFF; cdr3_nt: TGCGCCAGCAGCCAGGGGGGGTGGTCAAATGATAAGCAGTTCTTC
v_call: TRBV27; clone_size: NA; d_call: NA; j_call: TRBJ2-1; cdr3_aa: CASSPRRVYNEQFF; cdr3_nt: TGTGCCAGCAGTCCTCGAAGAGTCTACAATGAGCAGTTCTTC
v_call: TRBV27; clone_size: NA; d_call: TRBD1; j_call: TRBJ2-4; cdr3_aa: CASSVQGAQGNIQYF; cdr3_nt: TGTGCCAGCAGTGTACAGGGGGCGCAGGGAAACATTCAGTACTTC
v_call: TRBV6-4; clone_size: NA; d_call: NA; j_call: TRBJ2-1; cdr3_aa: CASSDSFNEQFF; cdr3_nt: TGTGCCAGCAGTGACTCGTTTAATGAGCAGTTCTTC
v_call: TRBV2; clone_size: once; d_call: TRBD2; j_call: TRBJ2-3; cdr3_aa: CASSEWGGEISTDTQYF; cdr3_nt: TGTGCCAGCAGTGAATGGGGAGGGGAGATTAGCACAGATACGCAGTATTTT
v_call: TRBV19; clone_size: NA; d_call: TRBD2; j_call: TRBJ2-2; cdr3_aa: CASSIGGRALSSGELFF; cdr3_nt: TGTGCCAGTAGTATAGGAGGGAGGGCCCTCTCGTCCGGGGAGCTGTTTTTT
v_call: TRBV4-2; clone_size: NA; d_call: TRBD1; j_call: TRBJ2-5; cdr3_aa: CASSQDRGILAETQYF; cdr3_nt: TGTGCCAGCAGCCAGGACAGGGGAATTTTGGCGGAGACCCAGTACTTC
v_call: TRBV6-5; clone_size: NA; d_call: NA; j_call: TRBJ2-7; cdr3_aa: CASSYDGQTVTYEQYF; cdr3_nt: TGTGCCAGCAGTTACGACGGACAGACAGTTACCTACGAGCAGTACTTC
v_call: TRBV7-2; clone_size: once; d_call: TRBD2; j_call: TRBJ2-1; cdr3_aa: CASSLGLAGGRSSYNEQFF; cdr3_nt: TGTGCCAGCAGCCTCGGACTAGCGGGAGGCAGGAGCTCCTACAATGAGCAGTTCTTC
v_call: TRBV7-8; clone_size: NA; d_call: TRBD1; j_call: TRBJ1-1; cdr3_aa: CASSLDRGEAFF; cdr3_nt: TGTGCCAGCAGCTTAGACAGGGGTGAAGCTTTCTTT
v_call: TRBV19; clone_size: NA; d_call: NA; j_call: TRBJ1-6; cdr3_aa: CASSIQGSNSPLHF; cdr3_nt: TGTGCCAGTAGTATCCAGGGCTCTAATTCACCCCTCCACTTT
v_call: TRBV27; clone_size: NA; d_call: TRBD2; j_call: TRBJ2-1; cdr3_aa: CASTSGRYNEQFF; cdr3_nt: TGTGCCAGCACGAGCGGGAGATACAATGAGCAGTTCTTC
v_call: TRBV29-1; clone_size: NA; d_call: TRBD1; j_call: TRBJ1-1; cdr3_aa: CSVMTGGMNTEAFF; cdr3_nt: TGCAGCGTTATGACAGGGGGAATGAACACTGAAGCTTTCTTT
v_call: TRBV11-2; clone_size: NA; d_call: NA; j_call: TRBJ2-2; cdr3_aa: CASSLHQGGELFF; cdr3_nt: TGTGCCAGCAGCTTACACCAGGGCGGGGAGCTGTTTTTT
v_call: TRBV7-2; clone_size: NA; d_call: NA; j_call: TRBJ2-5; cdr3_aa: CASSLRLRQETQYF; cdr3_nt: TGTGCCAGCAGCTTAAGGCTCCGACAAGAGACCCAGTACTTC
v_call: TRBV7-2; clone_size: NA; d_call: NA; j_call: TRBJ1-2; cdr3_aa: CASSLRAGDGYTF; cdr3_nt: TGTGCCAGCAGCTTAAGGGCAGGGGATGGCTACACCTTC
v_call: TRBV27; clone_size: few; d_call: TRBD2; j_call: TRBJ2-7; cdr3_aa: CASSPGLARLYEQYF; cdr3_nt: TGTGCCAGCAGTCCTGGACTAGCGAGACTCTACGAGCAGTACTTC
v_call: TRBV27; clone_size: NA; d_call: NA; j_call: TRBJ1-1; cdr3_aa: CASSHLGRALEAFF; cdr3_nt: TGTGCCAGCAGCCATCTTGGACGAGCCCTAGAAGCTTTCTTT
v_call: TRBV7-9; clone_size: NA; d_call: NA; j_call: TRBJ2-3; cdr3_aa: CASSLDSRGGFTDTQYF; cdr3_nt: TGTGCCAGCAGCTTAGATTCCAGGGGAGGTTTCACAGATACGCAGTATTTT
v_call: TRBV2; clone_size: NA; d_call: NA; j_call: TRBJ1-3; cdr3_aa: CASRSNGNTIYF; cdr3_nt: TGTGCCAGTCGGTCGAATGGAAACACCATATATTTT
v_call: TRBV7-6; clone_size: NA; d_call: TRBD1; j_call: TRBJ1-5; cdr3_aa: CASSSQTGGQNQPQHF; cdr3_nt: TGTGCCAGCAGCTCGCAGACAGGGGGCCAAAATCAGCCCCAGCATTTT
v_call: TRBV7-3; clone_size: once; d_call: NA; j_call: TRBJ2-1; cdr3_aa: CASSLTGTHSVGEQFF; cdr3_nt: TGTGCCAGCAGCTTAACCGGGACTCATTCCGTCGGGGAGCAGTTCTTC
v_call: TRBV7-9; clone_size: NA; d_call: NA; j_call: TRBJ2-5; cdr3_aa: CASSSGQGRETQYF; cdr3_nt: TGTGCCAGCAGCTCGGGTCAGGGCCGGGAGACCCAGTACTTC
v_call: TRBV7-3; clone_size: NA; d_call: TRBD2; j_call: TRBJ2-5; cdr3_aa: CASSFTRDRGTSGSQETQYF; cdr3_nt: TGTGCCAGCAGCTTTACCCGTGACAGAGGGACTAGCGGGAGCCAAGAGACCCAGTACTTC
v_call: TRBV5-4; clone_size: NA; d_call: TRBD1; j_call: TRBJ2-7; cdr3_aa: CASSNPRDRAHEQYF; cdr3_nt: TGTGCCAGCAGCAACCCCCGGGACAGGGCCCACGAGCAGTACTTC
v_call: TRBV19; clone_size: NA; d_call: NA; j_call: TRBJ2-1; cdr3_aa: CASSISTFTYNEQFF; cdr3_nt: TGTGCCAGTAGTATTAGCACCTTTACCTACAATGAGCAGTTCTTC
v_call: TRBV27; clone_size: NA; d_call: TRBD1; j_call: TRBJ2-7; cdr3_aa: CASSFRDRTLGEQYF; cdr3_nt: TGTGCCAGCAGTTTTCGGGACAGGACCCTTGGCGAGCAGTACTTC
v_call: TRBV7-2; clone_size: NA; d_call: TRBD1; j_call: TRBJ1-2; cdr3_aa: CASSPGTGNGYTF; cdr3_nt: TGTGCCAGCAGCCCCGGGACAGGGAATGGCTACACCTTC
v_call: TRBV7-2; clone_size: NA; d_call: NA; j_call: TRBJ2-5; cdr3_aa: CASSFKGSKTQYF; cdr3_nt: TGTGCCAGCAGCTTTAAAGGGTCAAAGACCCAGTACTTC
v_call: TRBV28; clone_size: NA; d_call: TRBD1; j_call: TRBJ2-3; cdr3_aa: CASSPTLGQPSTDTQYF; cdr3_nt: TGTGCCAGCAGCCCCACCCTGGGACAGCCTAGCACAGATACGCAGTATTTT
v_call: TRBV5-5; clone_size: NA; d_call: TRBD1; j_call: TRBJ1-2; cdr3_aa: CASSSGQGQGYGYTF; cdr3_nt: TGTGCCAGCAGCTCTGGACAGGGGCAAGGCTATGGCTACACCTTC
v_call: TRBV27; clone_size: once; d_call: TRBD1; j_call: TRBJ2-7; cdr3_aa: CASSLRVGTGTYEQYF; cdr3_nt: TGTGCCAGCAGTTTAAGGGTCGGGACAGGGACCTACGAGCAGTACTTC
v_call: TRBV9; clone_size: NA; d_call: TRBD1; j_call: TRBJ1-3; cdr3_aa: CASSVSQGGTGNTIYF; cdr3_nt: TGTGCCAGCAGCGTTTCACAGGGGGGGACTGGAAACACCATATATTTT
v_call: TRBV4-3; clone_size: NA; d_call: TRBD1; j_call: TRBJ2-5; cdr3_aa: CASSQGPDRDETQYF; cdr3_nt: TGCGCCAGCAGCCAAGGTCCTGACAGGGACGAGACCCAGTACTTC
v_call: TRBV5-8; clone_size: few; d_call: NA; j_call: TRBJ2-2; cdr3_aa: CASSIFTPPEALANTGELFF; cdr3_nt: TGTGCCAGCAGCATTTTTACTCCGCCAGAAGCCCTTGCGAACACCGGGGAGCTGTTTTTT
v_call: TRBV4-3; clone_size: NA; d_call: TRBD2; j_call: TRBJ2-1; cdr3_aa: CASSQDWTSGVQNEQFF; cdr3_nt: TGCGCCAGCAGCCAAGACTGGACTAGCGGCGTACAAAATGAGCAGTTCTTC
v_call: TRBV11-2; clone_size: once; d_call: NA; j_call: TRBJ2-5; cdr3_aa: CASSSGLRETQYF; cdr3_nt: TGTGCCAGCAGCTCCGGACTGCGGGAGACCCAGTACTTC
v_call: TRBV5-1; clone_size: NA; d_call: TRBD1; j_call: TRBJ1-1; cdr3_aa: CASSLGQPNTEAFF; cdr3_nt: TGCGCCAGCAGTTTGGGACAGCCGAACACTGAAGCTTTCTTT
v_call: TRBV7-8; clone_size: NA; d_call: NA; j_call: TRBJ1-1; cdr3_aa: CASSFSGDTEAFF; cdr3_nt: TGTGCCAGCAGCTTCTCCGGGGACACTGAAGCTTTCTTT
v_call: TRBV27; clone_size: NA; d_call: NA; j_call: TRBJ1-4; cdr3_aa: CARPCRARQSNEKLFF; cdr3_nt: TGTGCCAGACCTTGCAGAGCGAGACAGTCTAATGAAAAACTGTTTTTT
v_call: TRBV7-9; clone_size: NA; d_call: NA; j_call: TRBJ1-2; cdr3_aa: CASGQANYGYTF; cdr3_nt: TGTGCCAGCGGGCAGGCAAACTATGGCTACACCTTC
v_call: TRBV2; clone_size: NA; d_call: TRBD2; j_call: TRBJ2-5; cdr3_aa: CASSTSGRGQETQYF; cdr3_nt: TGTGCCAGCAGTACTAGCGGGAGAGGCCAAGAGACCCAGTACTTC